The 2 T cell receptor beta chains below all came from one sample that was sequenced in a study of T cell responses to AZD1222 COVID-19 vaccine. The data were produced by immunoSEQ multiplex PCR, yet TCRdb's version contains in-frame clones alone and is incomplete. Counted here are about 64,000 clones, 80% to 95% occurring once; the ten biggest clones make up over 5.5%. The sequences come from peripheral blood, collected 28 days after the second dose of the MenACWY control vaccine. The receptors originated from an adult who received the MenACWY meningococcal vaccine as a control.

The chain couples TRBV24-1 to TRBJ1-2; possible D gene TRBD1, 5 bases. In germline, CDR1 is KGHDR, CDR2 SFDVKD. The CDR3 is made up of 15 amino acids. V was shortened by 3 bases and J by 8 bases, with 18 bases between the two germline ends. The CDR3 loop reads CATSDPARGEDGYTF. For the CDR3, the DNA is TGTGCCACCAGTGATCCAGCACGGGGGGAAGACGGCTACACCTTC.

The chain has TRBV6-5 and TRBJ1-5; perhaps TRBD1 as D (6 bases). Germline loops: CDR1 MNHEY, CDR2 SVGAGI. The CDR3 is 14 amino acids. Trimming stripped 6 bases from V and 4 bases from J, with 13 bases between. In DNA, the CDR3 is TGTGCCAGCAGCAGAGGGACAAATAATCAGCCCCAGCATTTT. As protein: CASSRGTNNQPQHF.